A single count supports the clone carrying this T cell receptor beta chain. At the DNA level, this CDR3 is encoded by other sequences in the same sample as well. Method: immunoSEQ multiplex PCR; TCRdb's copy keeps in-frame clones and lacks some. This table has 60,000 to 85,000 clones, approximately 94% appearing once. The CDR3 is 14 residues long. The ends lost 4 bases at V and 5 bases at J; junction bases unmatched: 2. CDR1 is SGHTA and CDR2 is FQGNSA in the germline V gene. These data are taken from a study of T cell changes during pregnancy in multiple sclerosis. This sample comprised peripheral blood, obtained in the third trimester of pregnancy. The chain uses TRBV7-2 and TRBJ2-5; 12 nucleotides match TRBD2. The TCR was taken from a female donor with multiple sclerosis, enrolled in a pregnancy study. The CDR3 nucleotides are TGTGCCAGCAGCTCTCTAGCGGGGGGGGAGACCCAGTACTTC. Translation: CASSSLAGGETQYF.